The clone carrying this T cell receptor (beta chain) was seen just once. Its specificity is unknown. The entry originates in a study of cytotoxic CD8 clonotypes in ibrutinib-treated CLL. Using immunoSEQ multiplex PCR, the repertoire was profiled, and TCRdb retains in-frame clones only, with some absent. This table has under 200,000 clones, more than 80% appearing once. Study conclusions and caveats: Clonality was higher at ibrutinib response and returned toward baseline at progression.

This specimen consisted of PBMCs, obtained after 24 months of ibrutinib treatment. The sequence was obtained from a human donor with chronic lymphocytic leukemia.

The CDR3 region has the DNA TGTGCCATCGGGCGGGGGGCCGCCTACAATGAGCAGTTCTTC. As protein: CAIGRGAAYNEQFF. J is TRBJ2-1 and V is TRBV10-3, with 8 bases fitting TRBD2. This CDR3 is 14 amino acids long. The germline V gene encodes CDR1 ENHRY and CDR2 SYGVKD. V dropped 8 bases and J dropped 2; count of bases not matched to a gene: 5.